Reported below is one T cell receptor beta chain. Its matching antigen is unknown. PCR primers comprised 60 Vbeta and 13 Jbeta primers. Data came from immunoSEQ multiplex PCR; TCRdb stores just in-frame clones and leaves some out. Among around 220,000 clones listed, more than 65% were seen once. These data originate in a study of cytomegalovirus exposure and HLA in healthy donors. About the study: Some 91 million unique TCRs from HLA-typed donors were held in an early release of data.

Germline assignment: CDR1 SGHAT and CDR2 FQNNGV. This CDR3 contains 16 residues. General study findings and limits: Certain indistinguishable V segments, among them TRBV6-2 and TRBV6-3, were excluded. Later analysis placed DRB1 highest and HLA-C lowest in TCR association rates, which differed by HLA locus.

Sequenced sample: PBMCs. The clonotype originates from a woman younger than 45 in good health and CMV-seronegative. The V gene is TRBV11-2, the J gene TRBJ2-5; 11 bases align to TRBD1. The J call may be incorrect, as the DNA end agrees better with TRBJ2-7. CDR3 bases: TGTGCCAGCAGATTATGGCGGGACAGGGGGTCCTACGAGCAGTACTTC. This gives the protein CASRLWRDRGSYEQYF.